This T cell receptor beta chain was observed in a study of shared clonotypes between healthy human individuals. Assay: immunoSEQ multiplex PCR; the TCRdb copy retains only in-frame clones and omits some. The data show 2 million to 2.5 million clones, with less than 95% seen just once and 0.37% held by the top ten. Trimming stripped 5 bases from V and 2 bases from J, with 13 bases between. This CDR3 has 14 residues. Germline CDR1 reads MNHNY; CDR2 reads SVGAGI (reference sequence). This receptor was identified in a man younger than 30 in good health. Some clones in this sample may be carry-over from other donors' samples. The material sequenced was naive CD4+ T cells from PBMCs. Subset of the sample: CD45RA+ positively selected. This chain uses TRBV6-6 with TRBJ2-7; D tentatively fits TRBD1 or TRBD2 (5 bases each). The chain's CDR3 is CASSQPGRAYEQYF. The CDR3 DNA is TGTGCCAGCAGTCAACCGGGACGAGCCTACGAGCAGTACTTC.